This T cell receptor beta chain came from a study of T cell changes during pregnancy in multiple sclerosis. Only in-frame clones appear in the TCRdb table, and some are missing; sequencing was by immunoSEQ multiplex PCR. Here the sample spans more than 65,000 clones, more than 90% being singletons. With 4 bases clipped from V and 0 bases from J, the junction kept 5 bases outside the gene matches. Germline CDR1 SGHRS, CDR2 YFSETQ. The CDR3 length is 15 residues. The TCR was taken from a female donor with multiple sclerosis, enrolled in a pregnancy study. J is TRBJ2-3 and V is TRBV5-1; TRBD2 matches 7 bases. The source material was peripheral blood, sampled in the first trimester of pregnancy. The CDR3 protein is CASSLAVLSTDTQYF. CDR3 in DNA: TGCGCCAGCAGCCTAGCGGTACTCAGCACAGATACGCAGTATTTT.